A single sample gave rise to the 28 T cell receptor beta chains below, sequenced in a study of T cell responses to AZD1222 COVID-19 vaccine. The table came from immunoSEQ multiplex PCR; TCRdb's copy has only in-frame clones and leaves some out. The sample lists more than 100,000 clones, about 90% occurring once. This specimen consisted of peripheral blood, obtained on day 0 of AZD1222 vaccination. Every receptor here comes from an adult in good health.

The chain recombines TRBV30 with TRBJ1-2; D is possibly TRBD1 (5 bases). CDR3 size: 15 residues. Germline CDR1 GTSNPN, CDR2 SVGIG (reference sequence). V lost 3 bases to trimming and J lost 4 bases, with 18 bases between them. The CDR3 coding sequence is TGTGCCTGGAGGAATACAGGTTCTGGGATCTATGGCTACACCTTC. Protein: CAWRNTGSGIYGYTF.

A few counts support this clone. This rearrangement joins TRBV30 to TRBJ1-3; D not certain. CDR1 is GTSNPN, CDR2 SVGIG, per germline (reference sequence). The V end lost 0 bases, the J end lost 0 bases, and 15 bases lay between the germline ends. The CDR3 sequence is 17 residues long. The CDR3 protein is CAWSVPGFPFSGNTIYF. As DNA, the CDR3 is TGTGCCTGGAGTGTGCCGGGCTTTCCCTTCTCTGGAAACACCATATATTTT. Together with reference TRBV30 and TRBJ1-3, the CDR3 gives the full variable domain: SQTIHQWPATLVQPVGSPLSLECTVEGTSNPNLYWYRQAAGRGLQLLFYSVGIGQISSEVPQNLSASRPQDRQFILSSKKLLLSDSGFYLCAWSVPGFPFSGNTIYFGEGSWLTVV.

This chain uses TRBV3-1 (or the pseudogene TRBV3-2) with TRBJ2-3, with D perhaps TRBD2 (7 bases). From germline, CDR1 is LGHDT and CDR2 YNNKEL (reference sequence). This CDR3 spans 14 amino acids. Trimming shortened V by 3 bases and J by 3 bases, and 10 bases separated the two germline ends. The CDR3: CASSHGGPTDTQYF. CDR3 coding DNA: TGTGCCAGCAGCCACGGGGGGCCAACAGATACGCAGTATTTT.

V gene TRBV9 combines with J gene TRBJ2-5; D may be TRBD1 (8 bases). The V gene lost 4 bases and the J gene lost 1 base, with 20 bases spanning the gap. This CDR3 is 17 amino acids long. The germline gives CDR1 SGDLS, CDR2 YYNGEE. CDR3 coding DNA: TGTGCCAGCAGCTCCAGGGGAGGGGACAGGCCCCAAGAGACCCAGTACTTC. It encodes CASSSRGGDRPQETQYF.

This rearrangement joins TRBV15 to TRBJ1-2; unclear D gene. V lost 0 bases, J lost 2 bases, and 4 bases lay in between. Germline values: CDR1 LNHNV, CDR2 YYDKDF (reference sequence). The CDR3 loop spans 13 amino acids. CDR3: CATSREGNYGYTF. In DNA, the CDR3 is TGTGCCACCAGCAGAGAGGGCAACTATGGCTACACCTTC.

The V gene is TRBV5-1, the J gene TRBJ2-3, with TRBD2 identical over 8 bases. This CDR3 is 14 amino acids long. The V gene end was trimmed by 2 bases and the J gene end by 3 bases; junction bases not matched to a gene: 2. Germline V CDR1 and CDR2: SGHRS, YFSETQ. The CDR3 DNA reads TGCGCCAGCAGCTTTAGCGGGGAAACAGATACGCAGTATTTT. Translated: CASSFSGETDTQYF.

The rearrangement joins TRBV2 to TRBJ2-6, with D possibly being TRBD1 or TRBD2 (5 bases each). Looked up from germline, CDR1 is SNHLY and CDR2 is FYNNEI. The CDR3 runs 16 residues. V was clipped by 7 bases and J by 1 base, with 14 bases between them. CDR3 sequence: CASTGLGGSGANVLTF. CDR3 bases: TGTGCCAGCACAGGGTTAGGAGGATCTGGGGCCAACGTCCTGACTTTC.

The chain couples TRBV5-1 to TRBJ2-7; 7 bases are shared with TRBD1. The CDR3 extends over 15 amino acids. Germline V gene sequence: CDR1 SGHRS, CDR2 YFSETQ. J was trimmed by 2 bases and V by 3 bases; bases with no gene match: 8. CDR3 nucleotides: TGCGCCAGCAGCTCTAGACAGGGCGATCCCTACGAGCAGTACTTC. Amino acid sequence: CASSSRQGDPYEQYF.

The chain links TRBV6-1 to TRBJ1-2, with D uncertain. This CDR3 has 13 residues. Between the trimmed V and J ends, which lost 1 base and 2 bases, there was a span of 5 bases. Germline loops: CDR1 MNHNS, CDR2 SASEGT. The CDR3 is CASSEDGNYGYTF. DNA of the CDR3: TGTGCCAGCAGTGAAGACGGGAACTATGGCTACACCTTC.

The chain has TRBV19 and TRBJ1-5, with D tentatively TRBD1 (5 bases). Germline V gene lookup returns CDR1 LNHDA and CDR2 SQIVND (reference sequence). V was pared by 8 bases and J by 4 bases, with 15 bases between. This CDR3 comprises 14 residues. Here the CDR3 DNA reads TGTGCCAGTGATCGATCGCGGGGGAATCAGCCCCAGCATTTT. It is translated as CASDRSRGNQPQHF.

The V gene is TRBV5-5, the J gene TRBJ2-1; D uncertain. The germline gives CDR1 SGHKS, CDR2 YYEKEE (reference sequence). CDR3 size: 15 residues. The V gene lost 0 bases and the J gene lost 2 bases, with 9 bases spanning the gap. CDR3 sequence reads: CASSLGTGAYNEQFF. In DNA form, the CDR3 reads TGTGCCAGCAGCTTGGGAACTGGAGCCTACAATGAGCAGTTCTTC.

This chain uses TRBV10-3 with TRBJ2-7; weak D call: TRBD1 (5 bases). CDR1 is ENHRY, CDR2 SYGVKD, per germline. This CDR3 comprises 11 residues. V lost 10 bases to trimming and J lost 0 bases, with 7 bases between them. CDR3 sequence reads: CATRASYEQYF. The DNA for the CDR3 is TGTGCCACCAGGGCCTCCTACGAGCAGTACTTC.

This clone was observed once. V gene TRBV15 combines with J gene TRBJ1-6, with no clear D. The germline CDR1 and CDR2 sequences are LNHNV and YYDKDF (reference sequence). The CDR3 has 14 residues. Trimming shortened V by 0 bases and J by 6 bases, and 6 bases separated the two germline ends. The CDR3 nucleotides read TGTGCCACCAGCAGAGAAGTGATTAATTCACCCCTCCACTTT. Protein product: CATSREVINSPLHF.

The chain couples TRBV12-3 or TRBV12-4 to TRBJ2-7; D not resolved. CDR3 length: 13 residues. V was pared by 3 bases and J by 2 bases, with 8 bases between. The CDR3 DNA reads as TGTGCCAGCAGTTTTGGCTTCCCCTACGAGCAGTACTTC. It is translated as CASSFGFPYEQYF.

The V call is TRBV4-2, the J call TRBJ1-1, with D tentatively TRBD1 (5 bases). The CDR3 length is 15 residues. Germline loops: CDR1 LGHNA, CDR2 YNFKEQ. Trimming stripped 3 bases from V and 8 bases from J, with 19 bases between. In DNA, the CDR3 is TGTGCCAGCAGCCAGGATTGGGACGGGACTCCCGAAGCTTTCTTT. Translating gives CASSQDWDGTPEAFF.

The chain employs TRBV30 and TRBJ1-2; possibly TRBD1 for D (5 bases). The ends were cut back, 3 bases at V and 8 bases at J, with 16 bases in the middle. The CDR3 has 13 residues. Germline V gene sequence: CDR1 GTSNPN, CDR2 SVGIG (reference sequence). CDR3 sequence reads: CAWSPGGVGGYTF. The CDR3 DNA is TGTGCCTGGAGCCCGGGGGGGGTAGGAGGCTACACCTTC.

This clone has only a few counts. The chain carries TRBV7-9 and TRBJ1-2; D is unresolved. Germline CDR1 reads SEHNR; CDR2 reads FQNEAQ (reference sequence). Trimming cost V 4 bases and J 1 base, with 10 bases left between them. The CDR3 covers 14 residues. In nucleotides, the CDR3 is TGTGCCAGCAGCTCCCGGGTGGTTAACTATGGCTACACCTTC. Its protein is CASSSRVVNYGYTF. The whole variable domain, filled in from reference TRBV7-9 and TRBJ1-2, reads DTGVSQNPRHKITKRGQNVTFRCDPISEHNRLYWYRQTLGQGPEFLTYFQNEAQLEKSRLLSDRFSAERPKGSFSTLEIQRTEQGDSAMYLCASSSRVVNYGYTFGSGTRLTVV.

This clone has more than one count but fewer than ten. The chain carries TRBV2 and TRBJ2-7; possible D gene TRBD2, 7 bases. The germline gives CDR1 SNHLY, CDR2 FYNNEI. Trimming stripped 11 bases from V and 2 bases from J, with 16 bases between. The CDR3 contains 13 residues. The CDR3 here is CASAGAGPYEQYF. CDR3 nucleotides: TGTGCCTCCGCGGGGGCAGGCCCCTACGAGCAGTACTTC.

This clone was recorded a few times. The CDR3 DNA reads as TGTGCCAGCAGCCAATTCAGCACAGATACGCAGTATTTT. Its translation: CASSQFSTDTQYF. The chain combines TRBV3-1 (or the pseudogene TRBV3-2) with TRBJ2-3; unclear D gene. CDR3 length: 13 amino acids. V lost 2 bases, J lost 0 bases, and 3 bases lay in between. From germline, CDR1 is LGHDT and CDR2 YNNKEL (reference sequence).

This rearrangement joins TRBV12-3 or TRBV12-4 to TRBJ2-7; no firm D call. V lost 0 bases to trimming and J lost 5 bases, with 8 bases between them. The CDR3 loop spans 13 amino acids. The CDR3 nucleotides read TGTGCCAGCAGTTTAGCTCCCCGGCACGAGCAGTACTTC. Its protein product is CASSLAPRHEQYF.

The CDR3 nucleotides are TGTGCCAGCAGCCCATCCAATCAGCCCCAGCATTTT. It yields the protein CASSPSNQPQHF. The chain has TRBV6-6 and TRBJ1-5, with D hard to call. This CDR3 is built from 12 residues. Trimming removed 6 bases from V and 3 bases from J, with 6 bases in between. Germline loops: CDR1 MNHNY, CDR2 SVGAGI (reference sequence).

The rearrangement links TRBV2 to TRBJ1-5, with D possibly matching TRBD1 (5 bases). The V and J ends lost 4 bases and 0 bases respectively, with 13 bases between them. This CDR3 contains 16 residues. Germline V CDR1 and CDR2: SNHLY, FYNNEI. The CDR3 sequence: CASSARQIYSNQPQHF. CDR3 DNA sequence: TGTGCCAGCAGTGCTAGACAGATCTATAGCAATCAGCCCCAGCATTTT.

The J gene is TRBJ2-7, the V gene TRBV14, with a weak D call TRBD2 (5 bases). V lost 4 bases, J lost 2 bases, and 6 bases lay in between. Germline V gene lookup returns CDR1 SGHDN and CDR2 FVKESK. The CDR3 sequence is 12 residues long. CDR3 sequence (DNA): TGTGCCAGCAGCCTTAGCGCCTACGAGCAGTACTTC. It translates to CASSLSAYEQYF. Filled out from reference TRBV14 and TRBJ2-7, the complete variable domain reads EAGVTQFPSHSVIEKGQTVTLRCDPISGHDNLYWYRRVMGKEIKFLLHFVKESKQDESGMPNNRFLAERTGGTYSTLKVQPAELEDSGVYFCASSLSAYEQYFGPGTRLTVT.

V is TRBV5-1 and J is TRBJ2-1, with D unresolved. V lost 1 base and J 9 bases, leaving 5 bases between the germline ends. The CDR3 runs 11 residues. Germline CDR1 and CDR2: SGHRS and YFSETQ. CDR3 loop: CASSLSGEQFF. In DNA form, the CDR3 reads TGCGCCAGCAGCTTGTCCGGTGAGCAGTTCTTC.

The V gene is TRBV10-3, the J gene TRBJ1-6; unclear D gene. Germline V gene sequence: CDR1 ENHRY, CDR2 SYGVKD. V lost 0 bases to trimming and J lost 0 bases, with 12 bases between them. The CDR3 covers 18 residues. For the CDR3, the DNA is TGTGCCATCAGTGAGTCGAGGGAGAAGGGCTCCTATAATTCACCCCTCCACTTT. As protein: CAISESREKGSYNSPLHF.

The chain combines TRBV6-5 with TRBJ2-7; D may be TRBD1 or TRBD2 (5 bases each). V lost 0 bases to trimming and J lost 4 bases, with 16 bases between them. Germline loops: CDR1 MNHEY, CDR2 SVGAGI. CDR3 size: 16 residues. The CDR3 bases are TGTGCCAGCAGTTACTCTGAAGGACTGGGGGTTTACGAGCAGTACTTC. Amino acids: CASSYSEGLGVYEQYF.

The rearrangement links TRBV29-1 to TRBJ2-1; unclear D gene. Germline V lookup: CDR1 SQVTM, CDR2 ANQGSEA. Trimming took off 6 bases at V and 5 bases at J, with 11 bases between the two ends. This CDR3 has 12 residues. This CDR3 is CSVHHWNNEQFF. The CDR3 bases are TGCAGCGTCCACCACTGGAACAATGAGCAGTTCTTC.

The chain recombines TRBV28 with TRBJ1-1; tentatively, D is TRBD1 (5 bases). The V end lost 8 bases, the J end lost 3 bases, and 10 bases lay between the germline ends. CDR1 and CDR2 from the germline V gene are MDHEN and SYDVKM. This CDR3 is 12 amino acids long. Written as DNA, the CDR3 is TGTGCCAGCTGGCAGGGCCACACTGAAGCTTTCTTT. Translated, it gives CASWQGHTEAFF.